In its sample, the clone carrying this T cell receptor beta chain was seen once. The sample comes from a study of control samples from healthy donors and cancer patients. V trimming: 0 bases; J trimming: 3 bases; junction bases outside the gene matches: 5. The germline V gene has CDR1 MNHEY and CDR2 SVGAGI. The CDR3 is 15 amino acids. TCRdb's copy holds only in-frame clones and misses some; the assay was immunoSEQ multiplex PCR. The table has about 75,000 clones, 94% seen once; the top ten hold approximately 6%. This receptor was obtained from a woman aged 40 to 50 in good health. The sequenced sample consisted of blood. J is TRBJ2-7 and V is TRBV6-5; 7 positions agree with TRBD1. The CDR3 DNA reads as TGTGCCAGCAGTTACTCGGGGGCAGGGGGCTACGAGCAGTACTTC. This translates into CASSYSGAGGYEQYF.